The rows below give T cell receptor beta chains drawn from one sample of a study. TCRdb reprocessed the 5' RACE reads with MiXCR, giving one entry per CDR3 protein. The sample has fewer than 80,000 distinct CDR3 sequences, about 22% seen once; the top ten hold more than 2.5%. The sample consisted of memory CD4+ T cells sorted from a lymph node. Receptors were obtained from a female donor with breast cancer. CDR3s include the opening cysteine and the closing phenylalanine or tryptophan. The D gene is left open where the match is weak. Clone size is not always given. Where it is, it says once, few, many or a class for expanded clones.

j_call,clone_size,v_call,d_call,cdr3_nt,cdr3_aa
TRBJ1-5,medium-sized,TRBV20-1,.,TGCAGTGCTAGAGCAGGCGATCAGCCCCAGCATTTT,CSARAGDQPQHF
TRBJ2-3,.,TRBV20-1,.,TGCAGTGCTAGAGATGTCGGGGCAGATACGCGGTATTTT,CSARDVGADTRYF
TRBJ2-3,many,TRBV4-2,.,TGTGCCAGCAGCCAAGATTGGGGTACGAGCACAGATACGCAGTATTTT,CASSQDWGTSTDTQYF
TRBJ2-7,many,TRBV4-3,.,TGCGCCAGCAGCCAAGAAGCCGGCAGGGCCTCCTACGAGCAGTACTTC,CASSQEAGRASYEQYF
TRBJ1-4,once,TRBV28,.,TGTGCCAGCAGTATTTTCTATGAGGTATTTCGTGATGCAACTAATGAAAAACTGTTTTTT,CASSIFYEVFRDATNEKLFF
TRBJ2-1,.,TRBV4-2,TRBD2,TGTGCCAGCAGCCAAGGAGTTAGCGGGAGTGGGGATGAGCAGTTCTTC,CASSQGVSGSGDEQFF
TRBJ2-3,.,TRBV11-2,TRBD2,TGTGCCAGCAGCTTCTACGGGACTAGGGAAAAAGATACGCAGTATTTT,CASSFYGTREKDTQYF
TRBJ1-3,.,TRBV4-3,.,TGCGCCAGCAGCCAAGAGGGCAGACCTGGAAACACCATACATTTT,CASSQEGRPGNTIHF
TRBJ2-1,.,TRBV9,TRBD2,TGTGCCAGCAGCGTAGGAGCGGGAAATTACAATGAGCAGTTCTTC,CASSVGAGNYNEQFF
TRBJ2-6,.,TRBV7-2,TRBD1,TGTGCCAGCACTAAGGGACAGGGGGGGCCTGGGGCCAACGTCCTGACTTTC,CASTKGQGGPGANVLTF
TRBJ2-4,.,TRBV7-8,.,TGTGCCAGCAGCCCCTCTAGTAGATACATTCAGTACTTC,CASSPSSRYIQYF
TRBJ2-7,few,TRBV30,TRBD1,TGTGCCTGGAGTGTATTCGGGACAGGGCGTGGGGAGCAGTACTTC,CAWSVFGTGRGEQYF
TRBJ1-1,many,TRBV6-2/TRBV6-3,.,TGTGCCAGCACCCCGGGAGGGAAACGGGAAGCTTTCTTT,CASTPGGKREAFF
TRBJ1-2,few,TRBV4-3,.,TGCGCCAGCAGCCGAAACCTACAGGGCCCCTATGGCTACACCTTC,CASSRNLQGPYGYTF
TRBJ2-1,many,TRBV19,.,TGTGCCAGTAGTATCGCCGCCCACAATGAGCAGTTCTTC,CASSIAAHNEQFF
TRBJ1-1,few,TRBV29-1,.,TGCAGCGTTGTAAGACTTGACTCTCGTCTGGCTTTCTTT,CSVVRLDSRLAFF
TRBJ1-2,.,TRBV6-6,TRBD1,TGTGCCAGCAGTTCGCCCTCGGACAGGGGGCAAAATGGCTACAACTTC,CASSSPSDRGQNGYNF